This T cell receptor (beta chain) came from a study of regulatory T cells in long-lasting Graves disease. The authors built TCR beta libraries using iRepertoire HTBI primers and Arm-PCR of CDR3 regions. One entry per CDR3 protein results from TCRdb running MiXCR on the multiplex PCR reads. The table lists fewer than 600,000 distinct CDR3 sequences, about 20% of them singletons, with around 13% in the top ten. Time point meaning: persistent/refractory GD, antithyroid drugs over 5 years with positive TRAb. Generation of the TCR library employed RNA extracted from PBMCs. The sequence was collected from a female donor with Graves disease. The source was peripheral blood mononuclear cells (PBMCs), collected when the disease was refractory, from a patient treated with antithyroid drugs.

The CDR3 DNA reads TGTGCCAGCAGACAAACCGGGACAGGCTCTGGAAACACCATATATTTT. Its translation: CASRQTGTGSGNTIYF. V usage is TRBV6-2 or TRBV6-3 and J usage is TRBJ1-3; TRBD1 agrees at 8 bases. The CDR3 is 16 residues long. V trimming: 6 bases; J trimming: 0 bases; junction bases outside the gene matches: 7. Germline values: CDR1 MNHEY, CDR2 SVGEGT.